These T cell receptor beta chains were read from a single sample in a study of blood T cell repertoires in COVID-19. TCRdb's table, derived via immunoSEQ multiplex PCR, lists solely in-frame clones and lacks some. The table includes a few hundred thousand clones, 70% to 90% detected once. Sequencing used PBMCs or T cells enriched from blood (not recorded which). These receptors all stem from a man younger than 40 who had recovered from COVID-19. The CDR3 runs from the conserved cysteine through the conserved F or W. D genes are given only for firm matches. A row's size may be missing; if present it is once, few, many or a size class.

d_gene	v_gene	j_gene	abundance	CDR3nt	CDR3aa
TRBD1	TRBV19	TRBJ2-2	.	TGTGCCGTTAAGACAGGGCAAACCGGGGAGCTGTTTTTT	CAVKTGQTGELFF
TRBD1	TRBV6-2/TRBV6-3	TRBJ1-5	.	TGTGCCAGCAGTCCGTCCGGACAGGGCAATCAGCCCCAGCATTTT	CASSPSGQGNQPQHF
TRBD2	TRBV5-5	TRBJ2-3	.	TGTGCCAGCAGCCAGGGACTAGGGGAAAGCACAGATACGCAGTATTTT	CASSQGLGESTDTQYF
TRBD2	TRBV9	TRBJ2-2	.	TGTGCCAGCAGCGTAGGTCCAGTGGCTAGCGGGGGCACCGGGGAGCTGTTTTTT	CASSVGPVASGGTGELFF
TRBD1	TRBV5-1	TRBJ2-3	.	TGCGCCAGCAGCTTGGGGGTTGGGGACAGCCCCACAGATACGCAGTATTTT	CASSLGVGDSPTDTQYF
.	TRBV11-3	TRBJ2-7	.	TGTGCCAGCAGCCCCCTAAGGGGAAGCGAGCAGTACTTC	CASSPLRGSEQYF
TRBD2	TRBV3-1/TRBV3-2	TRBJ2-7	.	TGTGCCAGCAGGGGACTAGCGGGGCGTCCGGACGAGCAGTACTTC	CASRGLAGRPDEQYF
TRBD2	TRBV7-2	TRBJ2-7	.	TGTGCCAGCAGCACCAGCGGGGGGACCTACGAGCAGTACTTC	CASSTSGGTYEQYF
.	TRBV7-3	TRBJ1-1	.	TGTGCCAGCAGCTTTGGAGCGGGGGGCACTGAAGCTTTCTTT	CASSFGAGGTEAFF
.	TRBV27	TRBJ2-2	.	TGTGCCAGCAGTTTGGGGGGGCTCGGGGAGCTGTTTTTT	CASSLGGLGELFF
TRBD2	TRBV9	TRBJ2-1	once	TGTGCCAGCAGCGACATAGCGGGGGCCTCCTACAATGAGCAGTTCTTC	CASSDIAGASYNEQFF
TRBD1	TRBV30	TRBJ2-7	.	TGTGCCTGGAGTAGGACAGGGGTCCTCGACGAGCAGTACTTC	CAWSRTGVLDEQYF
TRBD1	TRBV2	TRBJ1-4	.	TGTGCCAGCAGTGATGGGACAGGGGGCGAAAAACTGTTTTTT	CASSDGTGGEKLFF
TRBD1	TRBV5-1	TRBJ2-1	.	TGCGCCAGTAAAACAGTCCCGACAGGGTCCTACAATGAGCAGTTCTTC	CASKTVPTGSYNEQFF
.	TRBV18	TRBJ2-5	.	TGTGCCAGCTCACCAATGCAGATGATGCAAGAGACCCAGTACTTC	CASSPMQMMQETQYF
.	TRBV4-1	TRBJ1-1	once	TGCGCCAGCAGCCGGATCACCCCCGTACATGGGGCATTGGGGAACACTGAAGCTTTCTTT	CASSRITPVHGALGNTEAFF
TRBD1	TRBV7-6	TRBJ1-2	.	TGTGCCAGCAGCACGGGACAGGGCTATGGCTACACCTTC	CASSTGQGYGYTF
.	TRBV19	TRBJ1-6	.	TGTGCCAGTAGTATCCCATCGGGGCCCCTCCACTTT	CASSIPSGPLHF
TRBD1	TRBV7-9	TRBJ1-6	.	TGTGCCAGCAGCCTGCCCCTCAAAACAGGGGCAATAGAGTCACCCCTCCACTTT	CASSLPLKTGAIESPLHF
.	TRBV6-5	TRBJ1-2	.	TGTGCCAGCAGCCGAACACAGATTAAGACCTATGGCTACACCTTC	CASSRTQIKTYGYTF
.	TRBV12-5	TRBJ1-1	.	TGTGCTAGTGGTTTGATCGGGAGCACTGAAGCTTTCTTT	CASGLIGSTEAFF
TRBD1	TRBV30	TRBJ1-2	.	TGTGCCTGGAGAAGGACCGGGACAGGGGCCGGCTACACCTTC	CAWRRTGTGAGYTF
TRBD1	TRBV3-1/TRBV3-2	TRBJ2-5	.	TGTGCCAGCAGCCTGCGACAGGGGGGAGAGACCCAGTACTTC	CASSLRQGGETQYF